The sequence of this TCR beta chain was determined in a study of blood T cells in healthy people across ages. Study-level results: Researchers report that TCR beta diversity correlated strongly with naive T cell percentage.

A second PCR, run for roughly 7 to 11 cycles, used a sample-barcoded 5' primer plus a J-beta primer mix. Each CDR3 protein is one row after TCRdb ran MiXCR on the 5' RACE reads. In the table there are about 1.7 million distinct CDR3 sequences, roughly 30% of which are singletons. In regard to this clonotype: No antigen is known for it.

The V and J ends lost 0 bases and 2 bases respectively, with 13 bases between them. The germline gives CDR1 MNHEY, CDR2 SVGEGT. The CDR3 loop spans 16 amino acids. The sample taken for sequencing was blood. The genes are TRBV6-2 or TRBV6-3 and TRBJ2-5; D is unclear. This receptor was obtained from a woman aged 30 to 39 in good health. DNA for the CDR3: TGTGCCAGCAGTTACTCAGGCGCCTGGAAACAAGAGACCCAGTACTTC. It is translated as CASSYSGAWKQETQYF.